This TCR beta chain was recorded in a study of blood T cell repertoires in COVID-19. At the level of the study: Donors in the United States, Italy and Spain gave samples during acute or convalescent COVID-19. Nucleic acid was either cDNA or gDNA, and it came from T cells, B-cell-depleted T cells, or PBMCs.

Authors' data handling: Amplification with reference gene primers provided the estimates of nucleated cell counts. Method: immunoSEQ multiplex PCR; TCRdb's copy keeps in-frame clones and lacks some. V, J and clone size were drawn from that table, and D and trimming were deduced from the DNA. The profile shows 50,000 to 65,000 clones, about 81% of them singletons. The CDR3 is 14 residues long. The V end was cut by 3 bases, the J end by 3 bases, with 11 bases between. Germline lookup yields CDR1 MNHEY and CDR2 SMNVEV (reference sequence). The sequenced material came from peripheral blood. This receptor was taken from a woman aged 60-75 years with acute or convalescent COVID-19. The gene calls are TRBV27 and TRBJ1-2, with a weak D call TRBD1 (5 bases). The CDR3 is CASSFGRGDYGYTF. The CDR3 region has the DNA TGTGCCAGCAGTTTTGGCCGGGGGGACTATGGCTACACCTTC.